This TCR beta chain was obtained from a study of T cells in narcolepsy. Study details: Donors had narcolepsy type 1 or type 2, or were healthy controls. Points from the study as a whole: Reportedly, autoreactive clonotypes were serially detected in patients' blood but not controls'. Autoreactive clone sequences were missing from some blood memory CD4+ repertoires.

This clone was counted once. Its antigen remains unidentified. The ends lost 2 bases at V and 2 bases at J; junction bases unmatched: 7. The CDR3 loop spans 16 amino acids. CDR1 and CDR2 from the germline V gene are SGHVS and FNYEAQ. TCRdb keeps only in-frame clones here, not all; method: immunoSEQ multiplex PCR. The sample lists some 33,000 clones; about nine tenths were seen once. The chain couples TRBV7-6 to TRBJ2-5, with 8 bases fitting TRBD2. The sequencing input was CD45RA- memory CD4+ T cells from PBMCs. This TCR was sampled from a human donor with narcolepsy. The CDR3 nucleotides read TGTGCCAGCAGCTTATCGGGAGGGCGGGGTCAAGAGACCCAGTACTTC. It translates to CASSLSGGRGQETQYF.